This T cell receptor beta chain emerged from a study of graft-versus-host responses after intestinal transplantation. V lost 6 bases and J lost 4; bases outside the gene matches: 7. Germline assignment: CDR1 SNHLY and CDR2 FYNNEI. This CDR3 has 15 residues. With regard to this clone: Its antigen is unknown.

TCRdb keeps only in-frame clones here, not all; method: immunoSEQ multiplex PCR. This sample yields 88,000 or so clones, of which 85% to 90% are seen a single time; over 0.1% belongs to the top ten. Findings and limits, study-wide: GvH clone levels peaked in circulation, and this peak was associated with early post-transplant HvG declines.

The source material was unstimulated CD4+ T cells sorted from spleen or lymph node cells, sampled before intestinal transplant. This rearrangement joins TRBV2 to TRBJ1-1, with TRBD1 matching over 11 bases. The clonotype comes from a human donor who received an intestinal transplant. The CDR3 loop reads CASRRGGTGGTEAFF. The DNA of the CDR3 is TGTGCCAGCAGGAGGGGCGGGACAGGGGGCACTGAAGCTTTCTTT.